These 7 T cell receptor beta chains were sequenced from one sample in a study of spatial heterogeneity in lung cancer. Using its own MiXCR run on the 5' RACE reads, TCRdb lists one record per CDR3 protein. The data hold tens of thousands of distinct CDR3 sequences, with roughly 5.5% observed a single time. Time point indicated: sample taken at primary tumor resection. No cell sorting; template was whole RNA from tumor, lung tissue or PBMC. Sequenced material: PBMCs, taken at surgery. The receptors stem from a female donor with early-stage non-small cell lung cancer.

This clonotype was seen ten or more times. CDR3 bases: TGTGCCAGCAGCGTGGAGGGGGGCGAAAAACTGTTTTTT. This encodes CASSVEGGEKLFF. The rearrangement uses TRBV5-6 and TRBJ1-4; possibly TRBD1 for D (6 bases). Trimming took off 4 bases at V and 8 bases at J, with 12 bases between the two ends. Germline V gives CDR1 SGHDT, CDR2 YYEEEE. The CDR3 loop spans 13 amino acids.

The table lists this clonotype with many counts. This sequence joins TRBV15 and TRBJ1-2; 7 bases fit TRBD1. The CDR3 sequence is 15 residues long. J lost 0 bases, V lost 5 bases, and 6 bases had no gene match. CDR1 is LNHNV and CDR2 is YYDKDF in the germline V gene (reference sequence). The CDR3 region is CATSHRDSTNYGYTF. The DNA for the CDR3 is TGTGCCACCAGCCACCGGGACAGCACTAACTATGGCTACACCTTC.

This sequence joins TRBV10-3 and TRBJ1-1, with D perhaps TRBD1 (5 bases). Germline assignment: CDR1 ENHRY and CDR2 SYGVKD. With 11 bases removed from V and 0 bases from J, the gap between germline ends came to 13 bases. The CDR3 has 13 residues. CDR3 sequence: CASTDSLNTEAFF. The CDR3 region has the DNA TGTGCCTCGACCGACAGCCTGAACACTGAAGCTTTCTTT.

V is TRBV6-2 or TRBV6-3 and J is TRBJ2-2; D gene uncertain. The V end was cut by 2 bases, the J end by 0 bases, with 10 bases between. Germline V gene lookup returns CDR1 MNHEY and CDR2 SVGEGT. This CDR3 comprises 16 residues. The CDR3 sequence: CASSYLHSSNTGELFF. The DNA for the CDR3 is TGTGCCAGCAGTTACCTCCACAGCTCGAACACCGGGGAGCTGTTTTTT.

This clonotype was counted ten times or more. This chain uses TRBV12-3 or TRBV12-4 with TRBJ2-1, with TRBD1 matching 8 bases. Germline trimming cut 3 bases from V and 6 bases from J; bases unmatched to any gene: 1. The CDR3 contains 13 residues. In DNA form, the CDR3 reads TGTGCCAGCAGTTTTGGGACAGGCAATGAGCAGTTCTTC. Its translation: CASSFGTGNEQFF.

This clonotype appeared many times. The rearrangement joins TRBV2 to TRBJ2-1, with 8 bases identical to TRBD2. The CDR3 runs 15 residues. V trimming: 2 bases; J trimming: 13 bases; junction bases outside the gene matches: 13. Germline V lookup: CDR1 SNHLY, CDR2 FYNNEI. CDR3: CASSEPPFSGNDQFF. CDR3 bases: TGTGCCAGCAGTGAACCCCCTTTTAGCGGGAACGACCAGTTCTTC.

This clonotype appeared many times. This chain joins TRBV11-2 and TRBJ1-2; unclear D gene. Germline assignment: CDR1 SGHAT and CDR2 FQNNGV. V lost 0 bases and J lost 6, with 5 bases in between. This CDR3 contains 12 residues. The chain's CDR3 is CASSLDGDGYTF. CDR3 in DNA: TGTGCCAGCAGCTTAGACGGCGATGGCTACACCTTC.